The entry that follows covers one TCR beta chain sequence. It lacks a known antigen. Base qualities are not provided; no much larger clone lies one nucleotide away. These data originate in a study of T cell responses to AZD1222 COVID-19 vaccine (dated by TCRdb to the early 2020s). Looking at the study overall: A total of over 230 trial participants underwent TCR sequencing, of whom nearly 210 received two doses of AZD1222 and about 26 received two doses of the MenACWY control vaccine. Trial participants were enrolled by age into 18-55, 56-69 and 70-plus year subgroups, with roughly 160, 29 and 62 TCR-sequenced participants respectively.

Per the germline V gene, MNHEY is the CDR1 and SVGAGI is the CDR2. Deletion took 4 bases off V and 8 bases off J, with a span of 15 bases between the germline ends. Its CDR3 holds 14 amino acids, cysteine through phenylalanine. The retained sequence is limited to the CDR3, 42 bases, with the frame set at the first base. According to the study, the label for this sample's time point signals: about 28 days (+/-7) after the second vaccine dose. Because spike-specific TCR depth and breadth did not differ between the two schedules, AZD1222 recipients who got a second dose at roughly 4 weeks were pooled with those who got a second dose at roughly 12 weeks. Vaccinee samples were obtained from the UK trials COV001 and COV002, which included a single-blind randomized controlled phase 2/3 trial of AZD1222 (ChAdOx1 nCoV-19) in healthy adults. For TCRbeta chain sequencing, PBMC samples from trial participants were taken at day 0 and at day 28 after the second dose.

The CDR3 regions of human TCRbeta chains were analyzed by immunosequencing. On the authors' methods: Repertoire TCRs were checked for matches against a reference library of SARS-CoV-2-specific TCRs that had been generated using the MIRA antigen-specificity platform. Breadth meant the fraction of unique TCRs that were SARS-CoV-2-associated, whereas depth meant the fraction of total T cells that were SARS-CoV-2-associated. Using the MIRA data, each spike-specific TCR was mapped to the spike region that the TCR reacts to and placed in a CD4 or CD8 class. Log10-transformed breadth and depth values were compared by one-way ANOVA with Sidak's multiple comparisons tests. Not all clones reach the TCRdb copy of this immuneACCESS table, which keeps in-frame sequences only. Checked studies attribute under half of the gap to unresolved V genes and leave the rest unexplained. Clone size and V and J calls were adopted from that table, with D and trimming inferred from the DNA. Counted in this sample were approximately 170,000 clones; around 92% of them appeared once. Around 0.99% of the sample is taken by the ten largest.

The investigation overall reported the following: Epitopes outside the regions mutated in the B.1.351 and B.1.1.7 variants were reportedly recognized by nearly half of the unique spike-specific TCRs. Conclusions about previously exposed vaccinees were limited because only six or seven AZD1222 recipients were SARS-CoV-2 seropositive at baseline. A significant rise in spike-specific TCR breadth and depth was observed after two AZD1222 doses relative to day 0 and relative to MenACWY recipients. In the small 56-69-year group, the increase in depth fell short of significance, most likely because of low power. Most participants were white British and females outnumbered males, and the authors suggested that clonal diversity may have been underestimated. Because no day 14 peak-response samples were available, repertoires were characterized only after the peak T cell response. The whole spike protein was spanned by vaccine-associated CD4 TCRs, and dominant responses were seen in regions 160-218 and 743-854.

Here the sequenced sample was peripheral blood, taken 28 days after the second AZD1222 dose. This clonotype was sampled from an adult who received the AZD1222 COVID-19 vaccine. This chain joins TRBV6-5 to TRBJ2-1; the D gene remains uncertain. The CDR3 corresponds to CASSFFGLDDEQFF. Read as DNA, the sequence is TGTGCCAGCAGTTTCTTCGGCCTGGACGATGAGCAGTTCTTC.